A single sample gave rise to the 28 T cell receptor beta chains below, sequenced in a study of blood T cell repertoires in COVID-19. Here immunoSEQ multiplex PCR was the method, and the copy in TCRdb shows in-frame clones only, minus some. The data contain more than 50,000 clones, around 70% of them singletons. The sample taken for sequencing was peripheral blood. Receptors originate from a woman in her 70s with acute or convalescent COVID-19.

The CDR3 loop is CASSLGRSGELFF. DNA for the CDR3: TGTGCCAGCAGCCTGGGGAGGTCGGGGGAGCTGTTTTTT. This rearrangement joins TRBV7-9 to TRBJ2-2, with D possibly being TRBD2 (6 bases). This CDR3 has 13 residues. V dropped 5 bases and J dropped 8 bases, with 12 bases sitting between them. Germline CDR1 is SEHNR and CDR2 is FQNEAQ (reference sequence).

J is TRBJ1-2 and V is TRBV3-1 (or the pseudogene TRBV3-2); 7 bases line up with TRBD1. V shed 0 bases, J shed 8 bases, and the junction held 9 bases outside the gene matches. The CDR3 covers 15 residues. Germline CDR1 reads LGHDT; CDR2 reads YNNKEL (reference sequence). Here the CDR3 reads CASSQDRGQAEGYTF. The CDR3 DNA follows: TGTGCCAGCAGCCAAGATCGAGGACAGGCCGAAGGCTACACCTTC.

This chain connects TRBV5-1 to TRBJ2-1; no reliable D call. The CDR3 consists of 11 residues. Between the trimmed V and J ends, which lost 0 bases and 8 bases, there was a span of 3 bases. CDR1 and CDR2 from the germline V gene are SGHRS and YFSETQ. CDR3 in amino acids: CASSLAHEQFF. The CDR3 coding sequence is TGCGCCAGCAGCTTGGCTCATGAGCAGTTCTTC. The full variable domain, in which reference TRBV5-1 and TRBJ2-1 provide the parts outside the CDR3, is KAGVTQTPRYLIKTRGQQVTLSCSPISGHRSVSWYQQTPGQGLQFLFEYFSETQRNKGNFPGRFSGRQFSNSRSEMNVSTLELGDSALYLCASSLAHEQFFGPGTRLTVL.

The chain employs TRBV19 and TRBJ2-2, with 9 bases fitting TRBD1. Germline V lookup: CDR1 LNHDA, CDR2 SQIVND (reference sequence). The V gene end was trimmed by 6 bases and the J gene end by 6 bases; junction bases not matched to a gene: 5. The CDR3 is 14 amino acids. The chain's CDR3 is CASRGTGIAGELFF. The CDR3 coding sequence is TGTGCCAGTAGGGGGACAGGGATCGCCGGGGAGCTGTTTTTT.

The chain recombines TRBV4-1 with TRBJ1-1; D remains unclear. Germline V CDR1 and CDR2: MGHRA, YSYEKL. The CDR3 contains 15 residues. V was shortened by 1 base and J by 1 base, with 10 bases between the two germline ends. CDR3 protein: CASSQATVGNTEAFF. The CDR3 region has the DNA TGCGCCAGCAGCCAAGCTACAGTGGGGAACACTGAAGCTTTCTTT.

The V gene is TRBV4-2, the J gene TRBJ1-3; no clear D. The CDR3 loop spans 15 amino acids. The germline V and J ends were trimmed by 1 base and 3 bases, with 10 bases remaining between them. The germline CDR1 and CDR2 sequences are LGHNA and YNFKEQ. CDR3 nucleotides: TGTGCCAGCAGCCAAGGAAGAGGAAGTGGAAACACCATATATTTT. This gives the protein CASSQGRGSGNTIYF.

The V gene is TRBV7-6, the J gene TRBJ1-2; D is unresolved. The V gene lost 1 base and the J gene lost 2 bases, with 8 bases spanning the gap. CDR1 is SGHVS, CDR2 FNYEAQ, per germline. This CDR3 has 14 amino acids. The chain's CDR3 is CASSLGPQNYGYTF. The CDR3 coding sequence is TGTGCCAGCAGCTTAGGGCCGCAAAACTATGGCTACACCTTC.

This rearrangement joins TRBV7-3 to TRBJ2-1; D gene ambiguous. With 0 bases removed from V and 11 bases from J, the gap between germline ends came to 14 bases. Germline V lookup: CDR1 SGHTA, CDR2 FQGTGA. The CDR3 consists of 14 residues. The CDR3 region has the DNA TGTGCCAGCAGCTTAACGGAGCAGACCGGTAAGCAGTTCTTC. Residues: CASSLTEQTGKQFF.

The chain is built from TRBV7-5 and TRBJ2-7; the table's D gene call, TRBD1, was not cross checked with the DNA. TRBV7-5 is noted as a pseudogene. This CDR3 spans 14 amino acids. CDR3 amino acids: CVRLESGLNYEQYV. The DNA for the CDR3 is TGTGTCAGATTAGAAAGTGGGCTAAATTACGAGCAGTACGTC.

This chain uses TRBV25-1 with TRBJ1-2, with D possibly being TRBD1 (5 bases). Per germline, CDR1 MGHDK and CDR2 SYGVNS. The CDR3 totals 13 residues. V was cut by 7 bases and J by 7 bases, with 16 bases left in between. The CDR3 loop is CASIPGGGSGYTF. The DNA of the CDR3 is TGTGCCAGCATCCCCGGGGGGGGGAGTGGCTACACCTTC.

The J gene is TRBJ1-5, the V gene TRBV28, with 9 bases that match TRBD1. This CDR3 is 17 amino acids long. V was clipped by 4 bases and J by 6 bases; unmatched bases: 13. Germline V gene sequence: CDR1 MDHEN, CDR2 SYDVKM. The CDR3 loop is CASSSPGQGRSGQPQHF. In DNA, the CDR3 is TGTGCCAGCAGTTCACCGGGACAGGGACGGTCGGGTCAGCCCCAGCATTTT.

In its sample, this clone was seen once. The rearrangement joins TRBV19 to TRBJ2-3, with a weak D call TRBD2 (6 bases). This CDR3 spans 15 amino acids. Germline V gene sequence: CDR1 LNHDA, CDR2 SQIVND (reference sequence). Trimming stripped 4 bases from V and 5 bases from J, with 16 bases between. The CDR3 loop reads CASSKAGRRGDTQYF. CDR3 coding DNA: TGTGCCAGTAGTAAGGCGGGGCGTCGGGGAGATACGCAGTATTTT.

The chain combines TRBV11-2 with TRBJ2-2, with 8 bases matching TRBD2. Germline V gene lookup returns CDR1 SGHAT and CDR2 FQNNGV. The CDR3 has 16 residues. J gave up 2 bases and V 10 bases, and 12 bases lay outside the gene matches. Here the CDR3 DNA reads TGTGCCACCGGGGGGGGCGGAGGTCGAAACACCGGGGAGCTGTTTTTT. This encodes CATGGGGGRNTGELFF.

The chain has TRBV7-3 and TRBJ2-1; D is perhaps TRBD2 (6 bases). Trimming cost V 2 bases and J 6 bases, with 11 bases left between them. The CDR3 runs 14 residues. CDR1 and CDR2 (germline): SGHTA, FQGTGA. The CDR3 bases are TGTGCCAGCAGCTTAGGAGGGGCGGCCAATGAGCAGTTCTTC. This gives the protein CASSLGGAANEQFF. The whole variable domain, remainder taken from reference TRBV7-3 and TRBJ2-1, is GAGVSQTPSNKVTEKGKYVELRCDPISGHTALYWYRQSLGQGPEFLIYFQGTGAADDSGLPNDRFFAVRPEGSVSTLKIQRTERGDSAVYLCASSLGGAANEQFFGPGTRLTVL.

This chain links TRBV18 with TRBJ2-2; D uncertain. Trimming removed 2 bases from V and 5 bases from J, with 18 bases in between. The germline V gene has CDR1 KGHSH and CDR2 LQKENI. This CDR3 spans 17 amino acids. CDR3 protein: CASSPSLPSLSTGELFF. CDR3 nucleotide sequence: TGTGCCAGCTCACCAAGTCTACCCTCCTTAAGTACCGGGGAGCTGTTTTTT.

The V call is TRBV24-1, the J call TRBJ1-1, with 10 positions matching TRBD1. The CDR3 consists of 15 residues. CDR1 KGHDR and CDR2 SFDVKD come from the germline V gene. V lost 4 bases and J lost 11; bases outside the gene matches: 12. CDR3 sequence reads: CATSDFDRGRSLAFF. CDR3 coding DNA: TGTGCCACCAGTGACTTCGACAGGGGGCGGTCATTGGCTTTCTTT.

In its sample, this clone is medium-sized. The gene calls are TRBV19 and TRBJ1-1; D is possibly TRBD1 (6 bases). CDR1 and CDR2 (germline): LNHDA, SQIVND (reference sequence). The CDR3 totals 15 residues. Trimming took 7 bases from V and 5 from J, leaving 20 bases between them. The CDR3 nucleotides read TGTGCCAGTATCCCTGGCGGGGGGCGACGAACTGAAGCTTTCTTT. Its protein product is CASIPGGGRRTEAFF.

The DNA of the CDR3 is TGTGCCACCAGCAGAGAAACAGGGGGTAATTCACCCCTCCACTTT. Amino acid sequence: CATSRETGGNSPLHF. V gene TRBV15 combines with J gene TRBJ1-6, with 8 bases lining up with TRBD1. This CDR3 contains 15 residues. CDR1 LNHNV and CDR2 YYDKDF come from the germline V gene (reference sequence). The V and J ends lost 0 bases and 6 bases, in that order; junction bases with no gene match: 1.

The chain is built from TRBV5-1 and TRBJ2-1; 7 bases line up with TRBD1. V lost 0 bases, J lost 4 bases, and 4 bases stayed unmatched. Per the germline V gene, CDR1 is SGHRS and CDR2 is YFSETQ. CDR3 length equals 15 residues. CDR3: CASSLEGGRYNEQFF. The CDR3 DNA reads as TGCGCCAGCAGCTTGGAAGGGGGCCGGTACAATGAGCAGTTCTTC. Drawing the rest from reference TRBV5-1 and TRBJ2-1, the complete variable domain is KAGVTQTPRYLIKTRGQQVTLSCSPISGHRSVSWYQQTPGQGLQFLFEYFSETQRNKGNFPGRFSGRQFSNSRSEMNVSTLELGDSALYLCASSLEGGRYNEQFFGPGTRLTVL.

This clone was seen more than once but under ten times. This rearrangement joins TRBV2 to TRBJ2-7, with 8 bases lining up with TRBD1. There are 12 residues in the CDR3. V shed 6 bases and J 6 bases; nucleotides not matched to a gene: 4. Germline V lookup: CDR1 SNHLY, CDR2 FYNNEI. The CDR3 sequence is CASRLQGGEQYF. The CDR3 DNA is TGTGCCAGCAGGCTACAGGGGGGCGAGCAGTACTTC.

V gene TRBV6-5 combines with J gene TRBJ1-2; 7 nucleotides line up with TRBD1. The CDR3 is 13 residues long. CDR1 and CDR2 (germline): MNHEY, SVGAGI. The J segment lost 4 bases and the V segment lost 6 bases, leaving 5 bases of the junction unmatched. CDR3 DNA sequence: TGTGCCAGCAGAAGGACAGGCCGCTATGGCTACACCTTC. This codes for CASRRTGRYGYTF.

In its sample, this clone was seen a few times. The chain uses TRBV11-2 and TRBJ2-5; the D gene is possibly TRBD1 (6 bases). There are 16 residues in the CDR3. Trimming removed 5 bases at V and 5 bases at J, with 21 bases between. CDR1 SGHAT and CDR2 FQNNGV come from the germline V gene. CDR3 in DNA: TGTGCCAGCAGCCATCCACTCCAGGGGATTGGTGAGACCCAGTACTTC. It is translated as CASSHPLQGIGETQYF.

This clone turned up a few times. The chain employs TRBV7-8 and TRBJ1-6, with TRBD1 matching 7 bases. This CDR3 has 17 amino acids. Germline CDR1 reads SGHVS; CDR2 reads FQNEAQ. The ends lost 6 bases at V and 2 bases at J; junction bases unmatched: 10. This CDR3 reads CASRISVQGAYNSPLHF. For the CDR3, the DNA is TGTGCCAGCAGAATAAGCGTCCAGGGGGCCTATAATTCACCCCTCCACTTT.

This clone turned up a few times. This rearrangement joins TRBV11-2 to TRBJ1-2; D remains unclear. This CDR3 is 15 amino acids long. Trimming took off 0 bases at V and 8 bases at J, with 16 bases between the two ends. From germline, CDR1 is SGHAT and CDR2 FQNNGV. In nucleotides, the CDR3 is TGTGCCAGCAGCTTAGAAGGCGCGGGGTATCGCGGCTACACCTTC. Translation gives CASSLEGAGYRGYTF.

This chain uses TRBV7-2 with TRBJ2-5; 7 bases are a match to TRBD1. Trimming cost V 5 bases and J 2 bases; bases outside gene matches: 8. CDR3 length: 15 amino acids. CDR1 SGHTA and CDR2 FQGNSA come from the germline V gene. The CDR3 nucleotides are TGTGCCAGCAGCAGAAGCCGGGACAGACAAGAGACCCAGTACTTC. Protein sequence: CASSRSRDRQETQYF.

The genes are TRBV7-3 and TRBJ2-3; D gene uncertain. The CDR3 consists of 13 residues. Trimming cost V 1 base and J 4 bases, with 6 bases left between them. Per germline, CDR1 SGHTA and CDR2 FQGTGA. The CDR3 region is CASSLNLADTQYF. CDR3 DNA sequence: TGTGCCAGCAGCTTAAACTTGGCAGATACGCAGTATTTT.

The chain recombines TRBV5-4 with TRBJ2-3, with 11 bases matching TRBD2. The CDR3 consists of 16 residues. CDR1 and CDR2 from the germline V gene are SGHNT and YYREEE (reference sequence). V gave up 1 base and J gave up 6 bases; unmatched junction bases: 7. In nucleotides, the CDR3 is TGTGCCAGCAGCTTGTGGCGTAGCGGGGGGGCGGATACGCAGTATTTT. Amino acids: CASSLWRSGGADTQYF.

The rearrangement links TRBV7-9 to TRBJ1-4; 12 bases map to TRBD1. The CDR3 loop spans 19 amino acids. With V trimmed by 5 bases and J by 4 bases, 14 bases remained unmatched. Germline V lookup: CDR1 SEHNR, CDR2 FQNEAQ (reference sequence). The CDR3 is CASSTHPPGQGALNEKLFF. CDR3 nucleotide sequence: TGTGCCAGCAGCACGCATCCTCCGGGACAGGGGGCTCTTAATGAAAAACTGTTTTTT. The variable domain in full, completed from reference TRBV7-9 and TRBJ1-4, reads DTGVSQNPRHKITKRGQNVTFRCDPISEHNRLYWYRQTLGQGPEFLTYFQNEAQLEKSRLLSDRFSAERPKGSFSTLEIQRTEQGDSAMYLCASSTHPPGQGALNEKLFFGSGTQLSVL.